Listed below are T cell receptor beta chains from one sample, sequenced in a study of PD-L1 blockade in urothelial cancer. This table comes from immunoSEQ multiplex PCR, and its TCRdb copy is limited to in-frame clones, with some not included. The data contain 45,000 to 60,000 clones, 88% of them singletons. The sample here was PBMCs, taken around atezolizumab (anti-PD-L1) treatment. The source is a man between 60 and 75 years old with urothelial cancer. Both conserved end residues are trimmed from each CDR3. The size entry is marked missing in some rows and otherwise reads once, few, many or a size class.

v_gene,abundance,CDR3aa
TRBV5-4,-,ASSFTSGGAGTQY
TRBV6-1,-,ASIRSDREKF
TRBV11-2,-,ASRGRTDTQY
TRBV5-1,-,ASSLSGGSYNEQF
TRBV10-3,-,AISESGAGGIYEQY
TRBV9,-,ASSFGQVGSYEQY
TRBV11-3,-,ASSLDSGTSGGVYTQY
TRBV28,once,ASSPPGQGNEKLF
TRBV30,-,AWSYTERIFTDTQY
TRBV5-1,-,ASSAQGARKTQY
TRBV7-2,-,ASSSLDRDSYGYT
TRBV27,-,ASSFRTSGGGETQY
TRBV19,-,ASSIQGNYGYT
TRBV29-1,-,SVSDRLQAF
TRBV5-1,-,ASSLSSGGTGELF
TRBV10-3,few,ASKGQGSYEQY
TRBV6-5,-,ARPGGRHQETQY
TRBV5-1,once,ASSLPGGNTEAF